The 31 T cell receptor beta chains listed next were all sequenced from one sample in a study of spatial heterogeneity in lung cancer (dated by TCRdb to the late 2010s). Which antigens these TCRs recognize remains unknown. The sample's time point label is to be understood as: sample taken at primary tumor resection. Findings and caveats that apply to the study as a whole: The number of expanded intratumoral alpha and beta TCRs correlated with the tumor nonsynonymous mutation count.

The library was built by means of 5' RACE. Sequenced using a NextSeq 500. TCRdb reran the public reads through fastp at Q25 and MiXCR, keeping productive beta chains. A single entry per CDR3 protein holds the most common genes and DNA from its merged rows. The sample yields some 6,000 distinct CDR3 sequences; about 15% were counted once. The top ten constitute 8.5% to 12% of the sample. The sample was lung tumor tissue, taken at surgery. Receptors originate from a male donor with early-stage non-small cell lung cancer.

Relative to its sample, this clonotype is medium-sized. This beta chain came through as a stray read in a library set up for alpha chains, and its size says little. V and J are TRBV2 and TRBJ2-5, with 12 nucleotides matching TRBD1. The V and J ends lost 1 base and 5 bases, in that order; junction bases with no gene match: 5. This CDR3 has 16 residues. CDR1 and CDR2 from the germline V gene are SNHLY and FYNNEI. The CDR3 DNA sequence: TGTGCCAGCAGTGAAGTGGGACAGGGGGCTGGTGAGACCCAGTACTTC. It specifies CASSEVGQGAGETQYF. The entire variable domain, with the rest obtained from reference TRBV2 and TRBJ2-5, is as follows: EPEVTQTPSHQVTQMGQEVILRCVPISNHLYFYWYRQILGQKVEFLVSFYNNEISEKSEIFDDQFSVERPDGSNFTLKIRSTKLEDSAMYFCASSEVGQGAGETQYFGPGTRLLVL.

This clonotype was seen only a few times. Found in a library prepared for alpha chains, this beta chain is an off-target read, and its abundance has little meaning. The chain has TRBV6-8 and TRBJ2-5, with unresolved D. CDR1 is MNHGY and CDR2 is SAAAGT in the germline V gene. V was cut by 0 bases and J by 5 bases, with 22 bases left in between. The CDR3 has 18 residues. The CDR3 loop reads CASSYSRHARSSGETQYF. The CDR3 DNA reads TGTGCCAGCAGTTACTCGCGACATGCACGCTCCTCTGGCGAGACCCAGTACTTC.

By share of the sample, this clonotype is medium-sized (0.01 to 0.1%). Being off target in a library aimed at alpha chains, this beta chain has a size of little meaning. The rearrangement joins TRBV23-1 to TRBJ2-7, with 10 positions matching TRBD1. TRBV23-1 is placed among ORFs of uncertain function. The J segment lost 5 bases and the V segment lost 1 base, leaving 2 bases of the junction unmatched. This CDR3 has 14 residues. The CDR3 spells CASSQLGQGHEQYF. In DNA, the CDR3 is TGCGCCAGCAGTCAATTGGGACAGGGGCACGAGCAGTACTTC.

In its sample, this clonotype ranks as medium-sized. This beta chain is an off-target read within a library intended for alpha chains, so its frequency means little. This sequence joins TRBV5-1 and TRBJ2-5, with 10 nucleotides matching TRBD1. J gave up 2 bases and V 7 bases, and 5 bases lay outside the gene matches. The CDR3 loop spans 14 amino acids. Germline lookup yields CDR1 SGHRS and CDR2 YFSETQ. CDR3 amino acids: CASAGQGVQETQYF. The CDR3 DNA is TGCGCCAGCGCCGGACAGGGGGTTCAAGAGACCCAGTACTTC.

There are a few counts of this clonotype. This beta chain slipped into a library made for alpha chains as a stray read, so its size is not meaningful. In DNA, the CDR3 is TGCAGTGCTAGCCTTAGCGCCTACAATGAGCAGTTCTTC. It codes for CSASLSAYNEQFF. The chain has TRBV20-1 and TRBJ2-1; perhaps TRBD2 as D (5 bases). V was clipped by 3 bases and J by 2 bases, with 8 bases between them. The V gene's germline CDR1 is DFQATT and CDR2 SNEGSKA (reference sequence). The CDR3 is made up of 13 amino acids.

This clonotype was detected many times. This beta chain is an off-target read within a library intended for alpha chains, so its frequency means little. The chain recombines TRBV5-1 with TRBJ2-7; D is uncertain. This CDR3 has 13 residues. With 0 bases removed from V and 2 bases from J, the gap between germline ends came to 6 bases. The germline V gene has CDR1 SGHRS and CDR2 YFSETQ. CDR3 nucleotides: TGCGCCAGCAGCTTGGAGCCAGCCTACGAGCAGTACTTC. Translation gives CASSLEPAYEQYF.

This clonotype has ten or more counts. This beta chain is an off-target read within a library intended for alpha chains, so its frequency means little. The rearrangement uses TRBV28 and TRBJ2-4; 7 nucleotides line up with TRBD1. Losses at the gene ends were 3 bases for V and 1 base for J; bases not matched to a gene: 3. From germline, CDR1 is MDHEN and CDR2 SYDVKM. The length of the CDR3 is 15 residues. As DNA, the CDR3 is TGTGCCAGCAGTTTCCAACAGGGGGCCAAAAACATTCAGTACTTC. Translation gives CASSFQQGAKNIQYF. The whole variable domain, remainder taken from reference TRBV28 and TRBJ2-4, is DVKVTQSSRYLVKRTGEKVFLECVQDMDHENMFWYRQDPGLGLRLIYFSYDVKMKEKGDIPEGYSVSREKKERFSLILESASTNQTSMYLCASSFQQGAKNIQYFGAGTRLSVL.

Within the sample, this clonotype is medium-sized. This beta chain is off target for a library built for alpha chains, so its abundance means little. The chain couples TRBV20-1 to TRBJ1-3, with TRBD1 identical over 7 bases. From germline, CDR1 is DFQATT and CDR2 SNEGSKA (reference sequence). J was trimmed by 4 bases and V by 2 bases; bases with no gene match: 17. The CDR3 is 18 residues long. DNA for the CDR3: TGCAGTGCTAGACCCCTCCTGGGACAGAGTTATGCGGGAAACACCATATATTTT. Translated, it gives CSARPLLGQSYAGNTIYF.

This clonotype was detected only a few times. The junction departs from the called germline gene at one end, perhaps through a read error. This beta chain is an off-target read within a library intended for alpha chains, so its frequency means little. The rearrangement links TRBV7-9 to TRBJ2-3; D uncertain. The CDR3 is 13 amino acids. Germline V gene sequence: CDR1 SEHNR, CDR2 FQNEAQ (reference sequence). The CDR3 reads CAGSLESKDTQYF. CDR3 bases: TGTGCCGGCAGCTTAGAATCGAAAGATACGCAGTATTTT.

This clonotype was observed many times. This beta chain is off target for a library built for alpha chains, so its abundance means little. This chain joins TRBV6-2 or TRBV6-3 and TRBJ1-2; a possible D gene is TRBD1 (5 bases). V was clipped by 6 bases and J by 2 bases, with 13 bases between them. Germline values: CDR1 MNHEY, CDR2 SVGEGT. The CDR3 runs to 14 residues. CDR3 sequence reads: CASSGDGWNYGYTF. The CDR3 DNA reads TGTGCCAGCAGCGGGGACGGATGGAACTATGGCTACACCTTC.

In its sample, this clonotype ranks as medium-sized. This beta chain is an unintended read in a library built for alpha chains; its size means little. This chain links TRBV12-3 or TRBV12-4 with TRBJ1-1, with D unclear. The germline V and J ends were trimmed by 3 bases and 2 bases, with 10 bases remaining between them. The CDR3 contains 14 residues. This chain's CDR3 is CASSFSNINTEAFF. The CDR3 bases are TGTGCCAGCAGTTTTTCGAATATTAACACTGAAGCTTTCTTT.

A note on this clonotype: This beta chain came through as a stray read in a library set up for alpha chains, and its size says little. The chain couples TRBV7-2 to TRBJ1-5; the D gene is possibly TRBD1 (5 bases). Per the germline V gene, CDR1 is SGHTA and CDR2 is FQGNSA. Trimming left V 0 bases short and J 6 bases short, with 12 bases between. The CDR3 sequence is 15 residues long. The CDR3, as DNA: TGTGCCAGCAGCTTAGCGGACGGGGCAGGTCAGCCCCAGCATTTT. It translates to CASSLADGAGQPQHF.

With regard to this clonotype: The library was designed around alpha chains, so this beta chain is a stray read whose abundance carries little weight. This chain links TRBV30 with TRBJ1-1; D perhaps matches TRBD1 (5 bases). Germline CDR1 GTSNPN, CDR2 SVGIG (reference sequence). V lost 3 bases, J lost 8 bases, and 10 bases lay in between. CDR3 size: 11 residues. DNA of the CDR3: TGTGCCTGGAGCGTGGGGGGGGAAGCTTTCTTT. Protein: CAWSVGGEAFF. Supplemented by reference TRBV30 and TRBJ1-1, the full variable domain reads SQTIHQWPATLVQPVGSPLSLECTVEGTSNPNLYWYRQAAGRGLQLLFYSVGIGQISSEVPQNLSASRPQDRQFILSSKKLLLSDSGFYLCAWSVGGEAFFGQGTRLTVV.

By its share, this clonotype is medium-sized. Being off target in a library aimed at alpha chains, this beta chain has a size of little meaning. The chain is built from TRBV4-3 and TRBJ2-3; 8 bases match TRBD2. V was clipped by 0 bases and J by 1 base; unmatched bases: 9. This CDR3 is 18 amino acids long. From germline, CDR1 is LGHNA and CDR2 YSLEER. The CDR3 DNA follows: TGCGCCAGCAGCCAAGATCTGGTGGGTAGCGGGGGCACAGATACGCAGTATTTT. It yields the protein CASSQDLVGSGGTDTQYF.

Remarks on this clonotype: Since it is a stray read in a library aimed at alpha chains, this beta chain has a size that is not meaningful. The rearrangement links TRBV6-5 to TRBJ1-4, with D unclear. The CDR3 consists of 14 residues. Trimming pared 3 bases from V and 7 bases from J, leaving 12 bases between. Germline CDR1 MNHEY, CDR2 SVGAGI. DNA for the CDR3: TGTGCCAGCAGTTATCTAGAACGGGGTGAAAAACTGTTTTTT. Translated, it gives CASSYLERGEKLFF.

This clonotype is medium-sized within its sample. Since the library was made to target alpha chains, this beta chain is a stray read and its abundance is not meaningful. V and J are TRBV4-1 and TRBJ2-3; D unresolved. The V end was cut by 0 bases, the J end by 2 bases, with 6 bases between. This CDR3 is built from 14 residues. Germline loops: CDR1 MGHRA, CDR2 YSYEKL. CDR3 sequence reads: CASSQDTNTDTQYF. The CDR3 DNA follows: TGCGCCAGCAGCCAAGATACCAACACAGATACGCAGTATTTT.

In the case of this clonotype: For a library built for alpha chains, this beta chain is a stray read; little rests on its size. V usage is TRBV4-3 and J usage is TRBJ1-2; TRBD1 aligns across 9 bases. After removal of 2 bases from V and 4 bases from J, the junction contained 8 bases not matched to a gene. The germline V gene encodes CDR1 LGHNA and CDR2 YSLEER. This CDR3 is built from 16 residues. This chain's CDR3 is CASSQQTQGATYGYTF. For the CDR3, the DNA is TGCGCCAGCAGCCAACAGACACAGGGGGCTACCTATGGCTACACCTTC.

By sample fraction, this clonotype is medium-sized. This beta chain turned up in a library designed for alpha chains; as an off-target read, its abundance says little. The rearrangement links TRBV5-5 to TRBJ2-1; D is perhaps TRBD2 (7 bases). Germline CDR1 SGHKS, CDR2 YYEKEE (reference sequence). The length of the CDR3 is 14 residues. Trimming removed 3 bases at V and 6 bases at J, with 13 bases between. The CDR3 region is CASSSGGQGNEQFF. CDR3 coding DNA: TGTGCCAGCAGCTCGGGGGGCCAGGGCAATGAGCAGTTCTTC.

This clonotype is judged medium-sized (0.01 to 0.1%). The library was designed around alpha chains, so this beta chain is a stray read whose abundance carries little weight. The chain's CDR3 is CAISPGTSSNQPQHF. The CDR3 DNA reads as TGTGCCATCAGCCCCGGGACAAGTAGCAATCAGCCCCAGCATTTT. This rearrangement joins TRBV10-3 to TRBJ1-5; D is perhaps TRBD1 (6 bases). This CDR3 spans 15 amino acids. Trimming took off 6 bases at V and 0 bases at J, with 12 bases between the two ends. Germline lookup yields CDR1 ENHRY and CDR2 SYGVKD.

This clonotype qualifies as medium-sized. With the library built for alpha chains, this beta chain is off target and its frequency is not meaningful. The CDR3 loop reads CASSYDRLHEKLFF. CDR3 sequence (DNA): TGTGCCAGCAGTTACGACAGACTCCATGAAAAACTGTTTTTT. V gene TRBV6-2 or TRBV6-3 combines with J gene TRBJ1-4; D is possibly TRBD1 (5 bases). Per germline, CDR1 MNHEY and CDR2 SVGEGT. Between the trimmed V and J ends, which lost 2 bases and 6 bases, there was a span of 10 bases. The CDR3 consists of 14 residues.

Relative to its sample, this clonotype is medium-sized (0.01 to 0.1%). This beta chain is an unintended read in a library built for alpha chains; its size means little. V and J are TRBV20-1 and TRBJ1-5, with D uncertain. This CDR3 is 14 amino acids long. Germline V gene lookup returns CDR1 DFQATT and CDR2 SNEGSKA (reference sequence). Between the trimmed V and J ends, which lost 5 bases and 1 base, there was a span of 12 bases. The CDR3 loop reads CSAYGGQSNQPQHF. The CDR3 nucleotides are TGCAGTGCTTACGGTGGGCAGAGCAATCAGCCCCAGCATTTT.

By its share, this clonotype is medium-sized (0.01 to 0.1%). This beta chain appears as a stray read in a library generated for alpha chains; its size is not informative. The chain links TRBV5-1 to TRBJ2-2; no firm D call. V lost 2 bases and J 6 bases, leaving 8 bases between the germline ends. Germline V gene data show CDR1 as SGHRS and CDR2 as YFSETQ. The CDR3 consists of 13 residues. The CDR3 DNA reads as TGCGCCAGCAGCTTCACAGCCGCCGGGGAGCTGTTTTTT. Its protein product is CASSFTAAGELFF.

This clonotype is deemed medium-sized. This beta chain is off target for a library built for alpha chains, so its abundance means little. The chain carries TRBV7-3 and TRBJ1-1, with D maybe TRBD1 (6 bases). Trimming left V 2 bases short and J 2 bases short, with 9 bases between. CDR3 length: 14 residues. Germline CDR1 is SGHTA and CDR2 is FQGTGA. CDR3 residues: CASSLGQSNTEAFF. In DNA form, the CDR3 reads TGTGCCAGCAGCTTAGGACAGTCAAACACTGAAGCTTTCTTT.

In its sample, this clonotype ranks as medium-sized. The library was built for alpha chains, so this beta chain is an off-target read and its size means little. The chain joins TRBV4-1 to TRBJ2-1; TRBD1 aligns across 8 bases. The CDR3 spans 16 residues. CDR1 and CDR2 from the germline V gene are MGHRA and YSYEKL. V was clipped by 0 bases and J by 8 bases; unmatched bases: 9. The CDR3 loop reads CASSQDRGQVMYEQFF. The CDR3 DNA is TGCGCCAGCAGCCAAGATAGGGGACAGGTAATGTATGAGCAGTTCTTC.

This clonotype was seen many times. This beta chain turned up in a library designed for alpha chains; as an off-target read, its abundance says little. J is TRBJ2-7 and V is TRBV18, with TRBD2 as a possible D gene (7 bases). Between the trimmed V and J ends, which lost 3 bases and 4 bases, there was a span of 13 bases. From germline, CDR1 is KGHSH and CDR2 LQKENI. CDR3 size: 14 residues. The CDR3 DNA follows: TGTGCCAGCTCACCGGGGGGGGCTGGATACGAGCAGTACTTC. Its translation: CASSPGGAGYEQYF.

By share of the sample, this clonotype is medium-sized. This beta chain appears as a stray read in a library generated for alpha chains; its size is not informative. The chain carries TRBV27 and TRBJ1-6, with a weak D call TRBD1 (5 bases). The V end lost 6 bases, the J end lost 10 bases, and 16 bases lay between the germline ends. CDR3 length equals 14 residues. CDR1 is MNHEY, CDR2 SMNVEV, per germline (reference sequence). The CDR3 DNA reads TGTGCCAGCAGCCCCCGGGGAGGGGCCTCACCCCTCCACTTT. This encodes CASSPRGGASPLHF.

By share of the sample, this clonotype is medium-sized. The library was built for alpha chains, so this beta chain is an off-target read and its size means little. The chain carries TRBV7-3 and TRBJ1-1; 7 nucleotides match TRBD1. J gave up 3 bases and V 5 bases, and 3 bases lay outside the gene matches. This CDR3 spans 13 amino acids. Germline loops: CDR1 SGHTA, CDR2 FQGTGA. CDR3 sequence reads: CASSIQGDTEAFF. CDR3 nucleotides: TGTGCCAGCAGCATCCAGGGGGACACTGAAGCTTTCTTT. The variable domain in full, completed from reference TRBV7-3 and TRBJ1-1, reads GAGVSQTPSNKVTEKGKYVELRCDPISGHTALYWYRQSLGQGPEFLIYFQGTGAADDSGLPNDRFFAVRPEGSVSTLKIQRTERGDSAVYLCASSIQGDTEAFFGQGTRLTVV.

Points on this clonotype: This beta chain lies outside the target of a library built for alpha chains; its clone size means little. The chain has TRBV6-1 and TRBJ1-1; D may be TRBD1 (5 bases). The CDR3 has 11 residues. V shed 1 base and J shed 10 bases, with 7 bases lying between them. The germline V gene encodes CDR1 MNHNS and CDR2 SASEGT. The chain's CDR3 is CASSEGGGAFF. CDR3 in DNA: TGTGCCAGCAGTGAAGGCGGGGGAGCTTTCTTT.

This clonotype is judged medium-sized. This beta chain is a stray sequence in a library constructed for alpha chains; its clone size is not meaningful. This chain connects TRBV9 to TRBJ2-2, with 9 bases matching TRBD2. CDR3 size: 15 residues. The germline V gene encodes CDR1 SGDLS and CDR2 YYNGEE. V shed 4 bases and J 5 bases; nucleotides not matched to a gene: 6. CDR3 DNA sequence: TGTGCCAGCAGCCCTCGGCGGGAGGGGACCGGGGAGCTGTTTTTT. Encoded protein: CASSPRREGTGELFF.

By proportion, this clonotype is medium-sized. Because the library targeted alpha chains, this beta chain is an off-target read whose size means little. This chain connects TRBV28 to TRBJ2-1; perhaps TRBD2 as D (6 bases). Trimming cost V 5 bases and J 3 bases, with 14 bases left between them. The germline gives CDR1 MDHEN, CDR2 SYDVKM. This CDR3 is built from 15 residues. The chain's CDR3 is CASSPASGDYNEQFF. The DNA of the CDR3 is TGTGCCAGCAGTCCCGCGTCGGGGGACTACAATGAGCAGTTCTTC. Drawing the rest from reference TRBV28 and TRBJ2-1, the complete variable domain is DVKVTQSSRYLVKRTGEKVFLECVQDMDHENMFWYRQDPGLGLRLIYFSYDVKMKEKGDIPEGYSVSREKKERFSLILESASTNQTSMYLCASSPASGDYNEQFFGPGTRLTVL.

This clonotype turned up a few times. This beta chain slipped into a library made for alpha chains as a stray read, so its size is not meaningful. The chain couples TRBV11-1 to TRBJ2-3; no firm D call. With 1 base removed from V and 4 bases from J, the gap between germline ends came to 3 bases. CDR3 length: 12 amino acids. CDR1 is SGHAT and CDR2 is FQDESV in the germline V gene (reference sequence). The CDR3 bases are TGTGCCAGCAGCTTAGGCCCAGATACGCAGTATTTT. Protein: CASSLGPDTQYF. Full variable domain (rest looked up from reference TRBV11-1 and TRBJ2-3): EAEVAQSPRYKITEKSQAVAFWCDPISGHATLYWYRQILGQGPELLVQFQDESVVDDSQLPKDRFSAERLKGVDSTLKIQPAELGDSAMYLCASSLGPDTQYFGPGTRLTVL.